This TCR beta chain derives from a study of early T cells in non-severe SARS-CoV-2 infection (dated by TCRdb to the early 2020s). About the study as a whole: Bulk RNA from unsorted whole blood was used for TCR sequencing, so alpha and beta chains could not be paired. Overall study outcomes, separate from this receptor: VDJdb matching was skewed toward anti-spike CD8 responses and likely underestimated virus-specific expansions, missing private and CD4 specificities.

With regard to this clonotype: Its specific antigen is unknown. No much larger clone is present one base from it, and per-base qualities are unavailable.

CDR1 LGHDT and CDR2 YNNKEL are derived from the germline V gene (reference sequence). Taken from cysteine to phenylalanine, the CDR3 has 13 residues. The sequence is cut down to CDR3 DNA, 39 bases in frame from base 1. The germline V and J ends show losses of 5 bases and 8 bases respectively, and no gene match explains 8 bases of the junction. The library was built by means of 5' RACE. TCRdb names NextSeq 500 as the instrument used. In the TCR library protocol, unique molecular identifiers were attached to individual cDNA molecules to correct for PCR bias and sequencing error. Both TCR alpha and beta chains were sequenced, and tight co-correlation was observed between alpha and beta sequence abundances in each sample. The authors processed their data as follows. V gene, J gene and CDR3 annotation of TCR sequences was performed with Decombinator V4. Expanded TCRs were defined as changing significantly between any two time points under a Poisson model with p below 0.0001. TCR abundances were normalised to the total number of TCRs sequenced per sample and expressed as counts per million. TRAV1-2 paired with TRAJ12, TRAJ20 or TRAJ33 defined MAIT TCRs, while TRAV10 paired with TRAJ18 defined iNKT TCRs. A search of VDJdb, accessed on 1 November 2021, was run for TCRs annotated to CMV, EBV and SARS-CoV-2, with TCRs annotated for multiple antigens excluded. TCRdb handled the public reads itself, with Q25 trimming in fastp and clone calling in MiXCR, and kept productive beta chains. Here each entry gathers all rows of one CDR3 protein and keeps the most common genes and DNA. The V and J calls were not made by the authors but by TCRdb's processing. Within this sample are tens of thousands of distinct CDR3 sequences, with more than 15% of them counted one time only. The ten largest make up 8% to 10% of the sample.

This was a case-control study nested in a cohort of healthcare workers in London, UK, who had nasopharyngeal swab PCR tests and blood samples taken every week. Between 23 and 31 March 2020, the week of the UK lockdown, healthcare workers were enrolled and then followed up weekly for as long as 16 weeks. The TCR sequence derives from an adult who was a healthcare worker with PCR-confirmed SARS-CoV-2 infection or an uninfected control (not recorded which). The chain links TRBV3-1 with TRBJ2-7; TRBD2 matches 8 bases in the middle. This sample comprised whole blood, obtained at baseline. The CDR3 protein is CASSSGTSIKQYF. The DNA is as follows: TGTGCCAGCAGCTCCGGGACTAGTATTAAGCAGTACTTC.